A selection of T cell receptor beta chains follows, all from one sample in a study of beta chain features in type 1 diabetes. Sequencing was performed with immunoSEQ multiplex PCR; in TCRdb, only in-frame clones are kept and a portion is missing. The sample has 900,000 or so clones; roughly 15% are singletons. Sequencing was performed on naive CD4+ T cells from blood. The receptor source for this set is a woman under 30 in good health. The CDR3 runs from the conserved cysteine through the conserved F or W. A D gene is named only where the DNA matches it firmly. Clone size is stated in some rows and not others, as once, few, many or a class when expanded.

>TRBV7-9|TRBJ2-7|.|TRBD1
CASSFLQGAEQYF
TGTGCCAGCAGCTTTCTTCAGGGGGCCGAGCAGTACTTC
>TRBV7-5|TRBJ2-1|once|.
CARSLVRRAWQFF
TGTGCCAGAAGCTTAGTTCGTCGAGCATGGCAGTTCTTC
>TRBV2|TRBJ1-1|.|TRBD1
CASGQGDEAFF
TGTGCCAGCGGGCAGGGGGATGAAGCTTTCTTT
>TRBV5-1|TRBJ2-7|.|.
CASTLTGYEQYF
TGCGCCAGCACTCTTACAGGCTACGAGCAGTACTTC
>TRBV6-6|TRBJ2-5|few|.
CASSYRDTGTQYF
TGTGCCAGCAGTTACCGGGACACTGGGACCCAGTACTTC
>TRBV5-8|TRBJ2-1|.|.
CASSSAVFPSGQNEQFF
TGTGCCAGCAGCTCGGCGGTGTTTCCGTCCGGTCAAAATGAGCAGTTCTTC
>TRBV6-6|TRBJ2-3|.|TRBD2
CATRLAGVDTQYF
TGTGCCACCCGACTAGCGGGTGTGGATACGCAGTATTTT
>TRBV2|TRBJ2-7|.|.
CASMRGPRQEQYF
TGTGCCAGCATGCGGGGTCCGCGTCAGGAGCAGTACTTC
>TRBV29-1|TRBJ2-7|.|.
CSVTGPALEQYF
TGCAGCGTTACGGGGCCAGCCCTCGAGCAGTACTTC
>TRBV2|TRBJ2-7|.|.
CASSERTSAYEQYF
TGTGCCAGCAGTGAGAGGACCTCCGCCTACGAGCAGTACTTC
>TRBV6-5|TRBJ2-7|.|.
CASSLRVTPNYEQYF
TGTGCCAGCAGTCTAAGGGTGACTCCCAACTACGAGCAGTACTTC
>TRBV6-6|TRBJ2-1|.|.
CATKEEERYNEQFF
TGTGCCACCAAAGAGGAGGAGAGGTACAATGAGCAGTTCTTC
>TRBV19|TRBJ2-6|few|.
CASSTVDSGANVLTF
TGTGCCAGTAGTACGGTAGACTCTGGGGCCAACGTCCTGACTTTC
>TRBV10-3|TRBJ1-2|.|.
CAIGGDYGYTF
TGTGCCATCGGGGGGGACTATGGCTACACCTTC
>TRBV20-1|TRBJ2-1|.|.
CSAGNPGMQFF
TGCAGTGCTGGCAACCCGGGGATGCAGTTCTTC
>TRBV5-1|TRBJ1-1|.|TRBD1
CASSLEGARAEAFF
TGCGCCAGCAGCTTAGAGGGGGCGAGAGCTGAAGCTTTCTTT
>TRBV27|TRBJ2-7|.|TRBD1
CASRLHGQGNEQYF
TGTGCCAGCAGATTACACGGACAGGGCAACGAGCAGTACTTC
>TRBV4-3|TRBJ2-5|few|.
CASSQVLAGETQYF
TGCGCCAGCAGCCAAGTCCTAGCCGGAGAGACCCAGTACTTC
>TRBV4-3|TRBJ2-1|few|.
CASSQDGSYNEQFF
TGCGCCAGCAGCCAAGATGGGAGTTACAATGAGCAGTTCTTC
>TRBV5-1|TRBJ2-5|few|.
CASSFFPKDQLRSQETQYF
TGCGCCAGCAGCTTTTTTCCTAAAGATCAACTTAGGAGTCAAGAGACCCAGTACTTC
>TRBV6-6|TRBJ2-1|.|TRBD2
CASKMSGRDYNEQFF
TGTGCCAGCAAAATGAGCGGGAGGGACTACAATGAGCAGTTCTTC
>TRBV7-3|TRBJ1-2|few|.
CASSPTGKNYGYTF
TGTGCCAGCAGCCCCACAGGGAAGAACTATGGCTACACCTTC
>TRBV4-3|TRBJ2-5|.|.
CASSPRLGETQYF
TGCGCCAGCAGCCCTAGACTAGGCGAGACCCAGTACTTC
>TRBV5-4|TRBJ2-1|.|.
CASKPGPPSYNEQFF
TGTGCCAGCAAACCGGGACCACCTTCCTACAATGAGCAGTTCTTC
>TRBV28|TRBJ2-7|.|.
CASTTPEGLRNEQYF
TGTGCCAGCACTACGCCTGAGGGGCTAAGAAACGAGCAGTACTTC
>TRBV11-2|TRBJ1-2|few|TRBD1
CASSPPGTDYGYTF
TGTGCCAGCAGCCCCCCCGGGACAGACTATGGCTACACCTTC
>TRBV2|TRBJ2-1|.|TRBD1
CASRGQGNEQFF
TGTGCCAGCAGGGGACAGGGCAATGAGCAGTTCTTC